The text below deals with one T cell receptor beta chain. This record comes from a study of blood T cell repertoires in COVID-19. Study information: Collection of acute and convalescent COVID-19 samples took place in the United States, Italy and Spain. The analysed material was cDNA or gDNA that came from T cells, B-cell-depleted T cells, or PBMCs.

The authors' processing: Reference gene primer amplification in the assay estimated nucleated cell counts. Using immunoSEQ multiplex PCR, the repertoire was profiled, and TCRdb retains in-frame clones only, with some absent. V, J and clone size are those of that table, while D and trimming were read from the DNA. The table includes about 12,000 clones, 80% to 95% detected once. V was cut by 3 bases and J by 0 bases, with 11 bases left in between. Germline-derived CDR1 and CDR2 are ENHRY and SYGVKD. The CDR3 covers 15 residues. The sequencing input was peripheral blood. This TCR derives from a woman in her 70s with active COVID-19. This chain uses TRBV10-3 with TRBJ1-1; D ambiguous. The chain's CDR3 is CAISEEQIMNTEAFF. In nucleotides, the CDR3 is TGTGCCATCAGTGAAGAGCAAATAATGAACACTGAAGCTTTCTTT.